Sequencing of this T cell receptor (beta chain) was carried out in a study of regulatory T cells in long-lasting Graves disease. The wider study: Antithyroid drugs had been given to newly diagnosed Graves' patients for under 3 months.

Sequencing libraries for TCR beta were prepared with iRepertoire HTBI primers and Arm-PCR of CDR3 regions. TCRdb independently ran MiXCR on the multiplex PCR reads; one entry per CDR3 protein. This table has more than 400,000 distinct CDR3 sequences, 15% to 20% appearing once. Trimming shortened V by 1 base and J by 1 base, and 23 bases separated the two germline ends. The germline V gene encodes CDR1 SGHTA and CDR2 FQGNSA. The length of the CDR3 is 19 residues. The time point: newly diagnosed GD, antithyroid drugs for less than 3 months. After RNA was extracted from PBMCs, the TCR library was made from it. This clonotype was picked up many times. Another study also made use of these data, one on T cells in Graves' hyperthyroidism and ophthalmopathy.

The chain joins TRBV7-2 to TRBJ2-7; tentative D call: TRBD1 (5 bases). The specimen comprised peripheral blood mononuclear cells (PBMCs), sampled at new diagnosis, from a patient treated with antithyroid drugs. The sequence was obtained from a woman in her twenties or thirties with Graves disease. As DNA, the CDR3 is TGTGCCAGCAGCTTAGACAGGAGTCTTGGACCGCGGCGATCCTACGAGCAGTACTTC. As protein: CASSLDRSLGPRRSYEQYF.